The 21 T cell receptor beta chains presented below share a single source sample, sequenced in a study of cytomegalovirus exposure and HLA in healthy donors. Use of 60 Vbeta and 13 Jbeta primers characterized the PCR. Profiled with immunoSEQ multiplex PCR; TCRdb holds only in-frame clones, not every one. The sample yields around 200,000 clones, of which the top ten take up around 1.1%. Sequenced input: PBMCs. The source of these receptors is a girl between 2 and 10 years old in good health and CMV-seropositive.

The J gene is TRBJ1-1, the V gene TRBV29-1; perhaps TRBD1 as D (5 bases). V was shortened by 6 bases and J by 5 bases, with 16 bases between the two germline ends. Germline CDR1 and CDR2: SQVTM and ANQGSEA. The CDR3 spans 13 residues. This CDR3 reads CSVPRVAGTEAFF. The DNA of the CDR3 is TGCAGCGTGCCCAGGGTAGCAGGGACTGAAGCTTTCTTT.

The chain uses TRBV6-6 and TRBJ1-5; D is possibly TRBD1 (5 bases). Trimming took 7 bases from V and 1 from J, leaving 17 bases between them. Germline CDR1 MNHNY, CDR2 SVGAGI (reference sequence). CDR3 size: 16 residues. The CDR3 bases are TGTGCCAGCATGGACGCCTCCCGGGGGAGCAATCAGCCCCAGCATTTT. Amino acid sequence: CASMDASRGSNQPQHF.

The V call is TRBV27, the J call TRBJ2-3; TRBD2 is a possible D gene (6 bases). Germline loops: CDR1 MNHEY, CDR2 SMNVEV (reference sequence). This CDR3 contains 15 residues. V was shortened by 2 bases and J by 8 bases, with 17 bases between the two germline ends. The CDR3 nucleotides are TGTGCCAGCAGTTTACCCTCGGAGGGCGTGGGTACGCAGTATTTT. It translates to CASSLPSEGVGTQYF.

This rearrangement joins TRBV7-9 to TRBJ1-4; D gene ambiguous. Germline V CDR1 and CDR2: SEHNR, FQNEAQ (reference sequence). Deletions cut 5 bases from V and 8 bases from J, with 9 bases between. The CDR3 consists of 12 residues. The CDR3 loop is CASSPGGEKLFF. The CDR3 region has the DNA TGTGCCAGCAGCCCGGGAGGGGAAAAACTGTTTTTT.

This chain joins TRBV9 and TRBJ2-3; 7 positions agree with TRBD1. The CDR3 extends over 16 amino acids. Trimming cost V 5 bases and J 3 bases; bases outside gene matches: 12. Germline V lookup: CDR1 SGDLS, CDR2 YYNGEE. The CDR3 DNA follows: TGTGCCAGCAGGACACTACGACAGGGCGGGACAGATACGCAGTATTTT. It is translated as CASRTLRQGGTDTQYF.

This chain links TRBV19 with TRBJ2-2; perhaps TRBD2 as D (6 bases). The V end lost 3 bases, the J end lost 7 bases, and 18 bases lay between the germline ends. The CDR3 is 16 residues long. The germline V gene encodes CDR1 LNHDA and CDR2 SQIVND (reference sequence). Here the CDR3 DNA reads TGTGCCAGTAGTATCGACCCCCGGGACTTTGGCGGGGAGCTGTTTTTT. Encoded protein: CASSIDPRDFGGELFF.

This chain joins TRBV15 and TRBJ2-1; perhaps TRBD2 as D (6 bases). Germline-derived CDR1 and CDR2 are LNHNV and YYDKDF (reference sequence). The germline V and J ends were trimmed by 4 bases and 7 bases, with 14 bases remaining between them. The CDR3 runs 14 residues. CDR3 sequence reads: CATSIGGPGNEQFF. The CDR3 DNA reads TGTGCCACCAGCATAGGAGGGCCGGGGAATGAGCAGTTCTTC. The full variable domain, with the rest looked up from reference TRBV15 and TRBJ2-1, is DAMVIQNPRYQVTQFGKPVTLSCSQTLNHNVMYWYQQKSSQAPKLLFHYYDKDFNNEADTPDNFQSRRPNTSFCFLDIRSPGLGDTAMYLCATSIGGPGNEQFFGPGTRLTVL.

V usage is TRBV2 and J usage is TRBJ2-6, with D unclear. The CDR3 extends over 14 amino acids. CDR1 is SNHLY, CDR2 FYNNEI, per germline. V was trimmed by 4 bases and J by 0 bases, leaving 4 bases between them. The DNA of the CDR3 is TGTGCCAGCAGTGGTAGCTCTGGGGCCAACGTCCTGACTTTC. Protein sequence: CASSGSSGANVLTF.

The rearrangement links TRBV6-5 to TRBJ1-2; maybe TRBD1 (5 bases). The CDR3 has 15 residues. Germline V lookup: CDR1 MNHEY, CDR2 SVGAGI. V gave up 4 bases and J gave up 3 bases, with 15 bases separating them. In nucleotides, the CDR3 is TGTGCCAGCAGTTCCCTGGGGGGGTCCTACTATGGCTACACCTTC. Its translation is CASSSLGGSYYGYTF.

The chain carries TRBV27 and TRBJ1-1, with TRBD1 matching 7 bases. CDR1 is MNHEY, CDR2 SMNVEV, per germline (reference sequence). This CDR3 has 14 amino acids. V trimming: 6 bases; J trimming: 5 bases; junction bases outside the gene matches: 9. CDR3 amino acids: CASSWRGGFTEAFF. CDR3 DNA sequence: TGTGCCAGCAGCTGGAGAGGGGGCTTTACTGAAGCTTTCTTT.

This chain uses TRBV11-2 with TRBJ2-3, with a tentative D call TRBD2 (6 bases). V lost 2 bases to trimming and J lost 2 bases, with 14 bases between them. CDR3 length equals 16 residues. The germline gives CDR1 SGHAT, CDR2 FQNNGV. CDR3 coding DNA: TGTGCCAGCAGCTTACTCCCGGAGGGAAACACAGATACGCAGTATTTT. It specifies CASSLLPEGNTDTQYF.

The genes are TRBV6-5 and TRBJ1-2; 8 nucleotides align to TRBD1. The J segment lost 7 bases and the V segment lost 4 bases, leaving 2 bases of the junction unmatched. The CDR3 runs to 12 residues. Germline V lookup: CDR1 MNHEY, CDR2 SVGAGI. Here the CDR3 reads CASSSTGGGYTF. CDR3 bases: TGTGCCAGCAGTTCCACAGGGGGTGGCTACACCTTC.

This rearrangement joins TRBV7-9 to TRBJ2-1; 11 nucleotides match TRBD2. V shed 3 bases, J shed 4 bases, and the junction held 2 bases outside the gene matches. The CDR3 runs to 15 residues. CDR1 SEHNR and CDR2 FQNEAQ come from the germline V gene (reference sequence). The CDR3 here is CASSLTSGAYNEQFF. CDR3 sequence (DNA): TGTGCCAGCAGCTTGACTAGCGGGGCATACAATGAGCAGTTCTTC.

V and J are TRBV2 and TRBJ2-2, with D maybe TRBD2 (5 bases). V was trimmed by 6 bases and J by 7 bases, leaving 18 bases between them. The CDR3 length is 15 residues. Germline V gives CDR1 SNHLY, CDR2 FYNNEI. CDR3 sequence (DNA): TGTGCCAGCAGGGAGGTCAAGGGAGCGGTCGGGGAGCTGTTTTTT. It is translated as CASREVKGAVGELFF.

This rearrangement joins TRBV28 to TRBJ2-1; the match to TRBD2 covers 11 bases. Trimming at V came to 8 bases and at J to 6 bases, leaving 9 bases not matched to a gene. Germline V gives CDR1 MDHEN, CDR2 SYDVKM. The CDR3 has 15 residues. The CDR3 DNA is TGTGCCAGCCAAACTCTAGCGGGAGGAGGCAATGAGCAGTTCTTC. Its translation: CASQTLAGGGNEQFF.

The chain carries TRBV2 and TRBJ2-5, with TRBD1 as a possible D gene (5 bases). Trimming cost V 2 bases and J 1 base, with 14 bases left between them. The length of the CDR3 is 16 residues. Germline V gives CDR1 SNHLY, CDR2 FYNNEI. CDR3 sequence: CASSEFWGVVQETQYF. DNA for the CDR3: TGTGCCAGCAGTGAATTTTGGGGCGTGGTCCAAGAGACCCAGTACTTC.

The chain recombines TRBV29-1 with TRBJ2-2, with 10 bases lining up with TRBD2. The CDR3 extends over 13 amino acids. Germline lookup yields CDR1 SQVTM and CDR2 ANQGSEA. Trimming cost V 5 bases and J 4 bases; bases outside gene matches: 1. CDR3 nucleotide sequence: TGCAGCGTTCGACTAGCGGGCACCGGGGAGCTGTTTTTT. Translated, it gives CSVRLAGTGELFF.

With regard to this clone: One end of the junction does not line up with germline, which may come from a read error. The chain joins TRBV6-5 to TRBJ1-5; a weak D match, TRBD1 (6 bases). CDR1 and CDR2 (germline): MNHEY, SVGAGI. The CDR3 loop spans 15 amino acids. CDR3 protein: CVSSYSQGSNQPQHF. The DNA for the CDR3 is TGTGTCAGCAGTTACTCTCAGGGGAGCAATCAGCCCCAGCATTTT.

The chain joins TRBV14 to TRBJ2-1; TRBD2 matches 8 bases. V gave up 4 bases and J gave up 6 bases; unmatched junction bases: 8. Germline CDR1 reads SGHDN; CDR2 reads FVKESK. The CDR3 runs to 15 residues. As DNA, the CDR3 is TGTGCCAGCAGCCCTGTTGACGGGAGGGCCAATGAGCAGTTCTTC. This encodes CASSPVDGRANEQFF.

The rearrangement uses TRBV28 and TRBJ1-2, with TRBD1 identical over 7 bases. The CDR3 is 16 amino acids. Germline trimming cut 4 bases from V and 5 bases from J; bases unmatched to any gene: 13. The V gene's germline CDR1 is MDHEN and CDR2 SYDVKM. The CDR3 is CASSSLLIDREYGYTF. The CDR3 DNA reads TGTGCCAGCAGTTCCCTACTAATTGACAGGGAATATGGCTACACCTTC.

V is TRBV7-7 and J is TRBJ1-5; TRBD1 is a possible D gene (6 bases). Trimming left V 6 bases short and J 0 bases short, with 18 bases between. Per germline, CDR1 SSHAT and CDR2 FNYEAQ (reference sequence). CDR3 length: 17 residues. The DNA of the CDR3 is TGTGCCAGCAGTTCAATATCGGGACAAAATAGCAATCAGCCCCAGCATTTT. Amino acid sequence: CASSSISGQNSNQPQHF.